The 11 T cell receptor beta chains in this list originate from one sample, sequenced in a study of blood T cells in healthy people across ages (dated by TCRdb to the mid-2010s). The library was produced with 5' RACE. TCRdb names Illumina HiSeq 2500 as the instrument used. A second PCR of about 6 to 12 cycles was performed with a sample-barcoded 5' primer and a J-beta primer mix. TCRdb itself trimmed the public reads at Q25 with fastp, ran MiXCR and retained productive beta chains. Here each entry gathers all rows of one CDR3 protein and keeps the most common genes and DNA. The sample includes some 1.1 million distinct CDR3 sequences, with around two fifths observed a single time. The top ten clonotypes cover around 13% of the sample. Specimen: blood. The receptors stem from a man between 18 and 35 years old in good health.

As to this clonotype: This clone may be a read error of a much larger clone one base away. This rearrangement joins TRBV14 to TRBJ1-2; D is unresolved. The germline CDR1 and CDR2 sequences are SGHDN and FVKESK. This CDR3 region has 14 residues. This chain's CDR3 is CANSQESRSYGYTF. DNA for the CDR3: TGTGCCAACAGCCAAGAGTCCAGGAGCTATGGCTACACCTTC.

This clonotype has more than one count but fewer than ten. This may arise from a read error, as a much more abundant clone is one base away. The rearrangement joins TRBV10-3 to TRBJ2-7; D is ambiguous. CDR3 size: 12 residues. V was pared by 6 bases and J by 7 bases, with 13 bases between. CDR1 ENHRY and CDR2 SYGVKD come from the germline V gene. This chain's CDR3 is CAISYYDNEQYF. Here the CDR3 DNA reads TGTGCCATCAGCTACTATGACAATGAGCAGTACTTC.

There are a few counts of this clonotype. This chain connects TRBV29-1 to TRBJ2-2; D is perhaps TRBD1 or TRBD2 (6 bases each). Between the trimmed V and J ends, which lost 0 bases and 5 bases, there was a span of 10 bases. Germline values: CDR1 SQVTM, CDR2 ANQGSEA. The CDR3 length is 14 residues. CDR3 protein: CSVEEGGGTGELFF. In DNA, the CDR3 is TGCAGCGTTGAAGAAGGAGGGGGTACCGGGGAGCTGTTTTTT.

The chain joins TRBV7-2 to TRBJ1-1, with D perhaps TRBD1 (6 bases). Germline V lookup: CDR1 SGHTA, CDR2 FQGNSA. The CDR3 runs to 17 residues. Between the trimmed V and J ends, which lost 5 bases and 2 bases, there was a span of 21 bases. CDR3 in DNA: TGTGCCAGCAGCGCTAGATGGGACACCGTCCTTAACACTGAAGCTTTCTTT. Residues: CASSARWDTVLNTEAFF.

The chain has TRBV5-5 and TRBJ1-1; TRBD1 might be the D (5 bases). Trimming pared 3 bases from V and 0 bases from J, leaving 9 bases between. Germline V gene lookup returns CDR1 SGHKS and CDR2 YYEKEE (reference sequence). CDR3 length: 14 residues. This CDR3 is CASSWGDLNTEAFF. CDR3 nucleotides: TGTGCCAGCAGCTGGGGCGACTTGAACACTGAAGCTTTCTTT.

V and J are TRBV20-1 and TRBJ2-1; no definite D call. Trimming left V 4 bases short and J 2 bases short, with 6 bases between. The CDR3 consists of 12 residues. Germline-derived CDR1 and CDR2 are DFQATT and SNEGSKA (reference sequence). In nucleotides, the CDR3 is TGCAGTGCTATGAAGGCCTACAATGAGCAGTTCTTC. Translating gives CSAMKAYNEQFF.

Worth noting for this clonotype: This may arise from a read error, as a much more abundant clone is one base away. V and J are TRBV4-3 and TRBJ1-4; 7 bases are shared with TRBD1. Unmatched junction bases numbered 9, after V lost 1 base and J lost 4 bases. This CDR3 has 17 residues. Per the germline V gene, CDR1 is LGHNA and CDR2 is YSLEER. In DNA, the CDR3 is TGCGCCAGCAGCCAAGGGACCGCGACAGGGCATAATGAAAAACTGTTTTTT. It translates to CASSQGTATGHNEKLFF.

This clonotype was seen a handful of times. The V gene is TRBV20-1, the J gene TRBJ2-3, with TRBD1 matching over 7 bases. Germline loops: CDR1 DFQATT, CDR2 SNEGSKA (reference sequence). V lost 6 bases, J lost 1 base, and 13 bases stayed unmatched. CDR3 length equals 16 residues. CDR3 sequence (DNA): TGCAGTGCCCTAACCCCCAAGGGGGCTGGCACAGATACGCAGTATTTT. Its protein is CSALTPKGAGTDTQYF.

The chain couples TRBV27 to TRBJ2-1; possible D gene TRBD1, 6 bases. Trimming cost V 0 bases and J 7 bases, with 31 bases left between them. Germline lookup yields CDR1 MNHEY and CDR2 SMNVEV (reference sequence). The CDR3 runs to 21 residues. Written as DNA, the CDR3 is TGTGCCAGCAGTTTATCTGGGGGCTGGCCATTTGGGTCTAGTGGACTGAATGAGCAGTTCTTC. Amino acid sequence: CASSLSGGWPFGSSGLNEQFF.

This clonotype was counted only a few times. The CDR3 region is CASSSRLAGNYEQYF. In DNA, the CDR3 is TGTGCCAGCAGTTCCCGACTAGCGGGGAACTACGAGCAGTACTTC. The chain has TRBV6-2 or TRBV6-3 and TRBJ2-7, with 11 bases matching TRBD2. Germline CDR1 MNHEY, CDR2 SVGEGT. The junction had 5 bases not matched to a gene; V was cut back by 4 bases and J by 3 bases. The CDR3 contains 15 residues.

The chain employs TRBV5-1 and TRBJ2-3; D may be TRBD2 (6 bases). The germline V gene encodes CDR1 SGHRS and CDR2 YFSETQ. This CDR3 contains 16 residues. V dropped 0 bases and J dropped 3 bases, with 14 bases sitting between them. Here the CDR3 reads CASSLALPSGTDTQYF. The CDR3 DNA is TGCGCCAGCAGCTTGGCTCTCCCCAGCGGGACAGATACGCAGTATTTT.